These T cell receptor beta chains were read from a single sample in a study of T cell repertoires in cytomegalovirus infection. TCRdb used MiXCR to reprocess the reads, holding one entry per CDR3 protein. The sample records hundreds of thousands of distinct CDR3 sequences, under 35% being singletons. Their specific antigens are unknown. This specimen consisted of cultured PBMCs, obtained from culture after CMV antigen stimulation. All receptors come from a human donor in good health (CMV status not recorded). Some clones in this sample may be carry-over from other donors' samples. Both conserved end residues are part of each CDR3. Each record gives: V gene, J gene, CDR3 protein.

>TRBV7-3|TRBJ2-1
CASSLIAGEFPEQFF
>TRBV12-3/TRBV12-4|TRBJ1-5
CASSHDRSFNQPQHF
>TRBV27|TRBJ2-4
CASSPAPGQGTNIQYF
>TRBV15|TRBJ1-5
CATSRVGGVAEPQHF
>TRBV6-1|TRBJ1-2
CASSRNRDRGGGYTF
>TRBV6-5|TRBJ2-3
CASSYSGDTQYF
>TRBV7-6|TRBJ2-5
CASSIQWGETQYF
>TRBV4-1|TRBJ2-5
CASSQRPEETQYF
>TRBV7-8|TRBJ2-1
CASSPPTRRESSYNEQFF
>TRBV6-1|TRBJ1-1
CASIQWGGTEAFF
>TRBV3-1|TRBJ1-4
CASSPSRRDRGRRGEKLFF
>TRBV11-2|TRBJ1-2
CASSLAGALGGDGYTF
>TRBV19|TRBJ1-5
CASSVGPARPQHF
>TRBV6-1|TRBJ2-7
CASSPGPQFYEQYF
>TRBV10-3|TRBJ2-7
CAISEAKGSYEQYF
>TRBV25-1|TRBJ1-6
CASSERGLGNSPLHF
>TRBV6-1|TRBJ1-2
CASSEGPDMAVANYGYTF
>TRBV5-4|TRBJ2-7
CASSLAGQVGHEQYF
>TRBV7-3|TRBJ1-3
CASSLRAGGNTIYF
>TRBV7-9|TRBJ2-3
CASSLGRRTHLGDTQYF
>TRBV4-1|TRBJ2-1
CASSRRDLSYNEQSF
>TRBV5-1|TRBJ1-4
CASSQVTGGIEKLFF
>TRBV7-6|TRBJ2-3
CASTDRGDTQYF
>TRBV6-1|TRBJ1-5
CASSEDSHYSNQPQHF
>TRBV2|TRBJ2-5
CASSGLGETQYF
>TRBV19|TRBJ1-2
CASSIAVNYGYTF
>TRBV12-3/TRBV12-4|TRBJ2-2
CASSYPPEGVNTGELFF
>TRBV7-9|TRBJ1-2
CASSLSEELYGYTF
>TRBV12-5|TRBJ1-1
CASGLAGTGSAFF
>TRBV5-1|TRBJ2-5
CASSLGSTVGETQYF
>TRBV7-2|TRBJ2-3
CASSSGPSTDTQYF
>TRBV7-8|TRBJ2-5
CASSIWTSGNQQETQYF
>TRBV9|TRBJ2-1
CASSSGWAGAGNNEQFF
>TRBV9|TRBJ1-6
CASSTPGTGPSPLHF
>TRBV6-6|TRBJ1-5
CASRDSANQPQHF
>TRBV5-4|TRBJ2-1
CASSLVGNNYNEQFF
>TRBV20-1|TRBJ1-2
CSAAGQEAYTF
>TRBV28|TRBJ2-7
CASSSPGLADRYEQYF
>TRBV2|TRBJ2-1
CARAGAGNEQFF
>TRBV6-1|TRBJ2-7
CASSQRTSGSLEGPRVREQYF
>TRBV6-5|TRBJ2-5
CASRAEASQETQYF
>TRBV4-2|TRBJ1-2
CASSQGEAYGYTF
>TRBV20-1|TRBJ2-5
CSARPGLAGGPTQETQYF
>TRBV7-2|TRBJ2-3
CASSWGLRIGTQYF
>TRBV29-1|TRBJ2-7
CSVERDSSYEQYF
>TRBV4-2|TRBJ1-1
CASSRGEDINTEAFF